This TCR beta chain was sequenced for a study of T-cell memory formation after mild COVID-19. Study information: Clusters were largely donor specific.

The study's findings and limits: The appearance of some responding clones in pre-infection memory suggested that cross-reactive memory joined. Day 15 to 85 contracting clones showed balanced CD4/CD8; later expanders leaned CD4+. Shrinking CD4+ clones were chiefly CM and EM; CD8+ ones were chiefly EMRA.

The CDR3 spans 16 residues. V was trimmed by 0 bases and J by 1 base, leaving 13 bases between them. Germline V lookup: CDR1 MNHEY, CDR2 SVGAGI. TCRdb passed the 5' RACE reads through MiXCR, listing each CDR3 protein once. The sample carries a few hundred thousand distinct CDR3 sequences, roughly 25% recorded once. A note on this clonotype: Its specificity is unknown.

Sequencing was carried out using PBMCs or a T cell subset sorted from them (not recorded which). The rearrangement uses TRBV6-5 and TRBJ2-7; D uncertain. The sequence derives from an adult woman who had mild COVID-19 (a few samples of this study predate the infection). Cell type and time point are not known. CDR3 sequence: CASSYSAGPISYEQYF. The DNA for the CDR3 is TGTGCCAGCAGTTACTCCGCCGGACCGATATCCTACGAGCAGTACTTC.